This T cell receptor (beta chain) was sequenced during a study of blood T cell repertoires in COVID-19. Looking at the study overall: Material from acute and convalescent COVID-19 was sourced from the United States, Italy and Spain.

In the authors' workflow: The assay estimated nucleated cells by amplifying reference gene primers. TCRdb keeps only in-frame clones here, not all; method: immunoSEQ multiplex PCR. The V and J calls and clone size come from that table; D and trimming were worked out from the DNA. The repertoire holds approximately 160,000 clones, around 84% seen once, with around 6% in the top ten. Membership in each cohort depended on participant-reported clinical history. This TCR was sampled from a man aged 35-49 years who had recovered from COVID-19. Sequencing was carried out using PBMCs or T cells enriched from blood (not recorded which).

CDR3 protein: CASSDTSGTDTQYF. The CDR3 DNA reads as TGTGCCAGCAGTGATACTAGCGGGACAGATACGCAGTATTTT. The J gene is TRBJ2-3, the V gene TRBV25-1, with 9 bases matching TRBD2. J lost 3 bases, V lost 3 bases, and 1 base had no gene match. This CDR3 is 14 amino acids long. CDR1 is MGHDK and CDR2 is SYGVNS in the germline V gene.